This is a list of T cell receptor beta chains from one sample in a study of CD8+ T cells in alopecia areata. Profiled with immunoSEQ multiplex PCR; TCRdb holds only in-frame clones, not every one. This sample carries under 200,000 clones, 55% to 75% of them seen once, and the ten largest clones take roughly 0.91%. Source: CD4+ T cells sorted from blood, taken at week 4, from a patient treated with tofacitinib. These receptors originate from a human donor with alopecia areata. Both conserved end residues are part of each CDR3. The order of the fields is CDR3 DNA, CDR3 protein, V gene, J gene, clone size, D gene. A D gene is named only where the DNA matches it firmly. Size tells how often a clone was seen (once, few, many) or the class of an expanded clone, and some rows leave it out.

TGCGCCAGCAGCGATCACAGTGGGGGAGAGACCCAGTACTTC	CASSDHSGGETQYF	TRBV5-1	TRBJ2-5	.	.
TGTGCCTGGACATCCGGGACCGGCGGAAACACCATATATTTT	CAWTSGTGGNTIYF	TRBV30	TRBJ1-3	.	.
TGTGCCTGCTCTGAGGAGACCTACAACTATGGCTACACCTTC	CACSEETYNYGYTF	TRBV30	TRBJ1-2	.	.
TGTGCCAGTAGACCACCCGGACAGCCCCAGCATTTT	CASRPPGQPQHF	TRBV19	TRBJ1-5	few	.
TGCAGCGTTGACCCCGTCGACGGCTACACCTTC	CSVDPVDGYTF	TRBV29-1	TRBJ1-2	.	.
TGCAGCGCGGGAGAGCGGAAATCGCAGTTCTTC	CSAGERKSQFF	TRBV29-1	TRBJ2-1	few	.
TGTGCCAGCAGCTTGGCAGGGAGGTGGGAGACCCAGTACTTC	CASSLAGRWETQYF	TRBV7-9	TRBJ2-5	.	.
TGTGCCTGGAGCCCGGGGCCTCTTAAAGCTTTCTTT	CAWSPGPLKAFF	TRBV30	TRBJ1-1	.	.
TGTGCCTGGAGTATCTTCAGTGACAATGAGCAGTTCTTC	CAWSIFSDNEQFF	TRBV30	TRBJ2-1	.	.
TGCGCCAGCAGCTTGACAGGGAATCAGCCCCAGCATTTT	CASSLTGNQPQHF	TRBV5-1	TRBJ1-5	.	.
TGCGCCAGCAGTCATTCCCCTGATTATAATTCACCCCTCCACTTT	CASSHSPDYNSPLHF	TRBV23-1	TRBJ1-6	few	.
TGTGCCAGCAGTTACGGGACAGCGAACACTGAAGCTTTCTTT	CASSYGTANTEAFF	TRBV2	TRBJ1-1	.	TRBD1
TGCAGCGTTGAAACGTCGGCGACCCGGGGGGAAAAACTGTTTTTT	CSVETSATRGEKLFF	TRBV29-1	TRBJ1-4	.	.
TGTGCCATCAGTGAGCCGGCAAGTGGATATGGCTACACCTTC	CAISEPASGYGYTF	TRBV10-3	TRBJ1-2	once	.
TGTGCCAGCAGCTTAGCATGGAGTCTAGGGGGGCCCCAGCATTTT	CASSLAWSLGGPQHF	TRBV7-2	TRBJ1-5	.	.
TGTGCCAGCAGCTTTCACCGGGAGACCCAGTACTTC	CASSFHRETQYF	TRBV11-2	TRBJ2-5	.	.
TGTGCCAGCAGTTTAGGGCGGACTAGCACAGATACGCAGTATTTT	CASSLGRTSTDTQYF	TRBV27	TRBJ2-3	.	.
TGTGCCGGGGGAACTCAGAGCTACACCTTC	CAGGTQSYTF	TRBV30	TRBJ1-2	.	.
TGTGCCAGCAGCCAAGAAGAGAGCGGGGTGGGGGAGCAGTACTTC	CASSQEESGVGEQYF	TRBV4-2	TRBJ2-7	once	TRBD2
TGTGCCAGCAGCGGACGAAGAGGGACGAATTCCTACGAGCAGTACTTC	CASSGRRGTNSYEQYF	TRBV7-9	TRBJ2-7	.	.
TGTGCCAGCAGCTTTGGGGGGGTAATGAACACTGAAGCTTTCTTT	CASSFGGVMNTEAFF	TRBV7-9	TRBJ1-1	few	.
TGTGCCTGGAGTGTAGGGGGCCCAGGCGAGACCCAGTACTTC	CAWSVGGPGETQYF	TRBV30	TRBJ2-5	.	TRBD1
TGCAGCGTTGAAGATCGAACTTTAAAACTGTTTTTT	CSVEDRTLKLFF	TRBV29-1	TRBJ1-4	.	.
TGTGCCAGCAGCTTAGATCCGGGGCAGGGGAAGGAAAAACTGTTTTTT	CASSLDPGQGKEKLFF	TRBV7-9	TRBJ1-4	few	.
TGCAGCGTTGACCAGGGGGCATACAATGAGCAGTTCTTC	CSVDQGAYNEQFF	TRBV29-1	TRBJ2-1	.	TRBD1
TGTGCCAGCACCCTCGGGACGGCCGGGGAGCTGTTTTTT	CASTLGTAGELFF	TRBV2	TRBJ2-2	few	.